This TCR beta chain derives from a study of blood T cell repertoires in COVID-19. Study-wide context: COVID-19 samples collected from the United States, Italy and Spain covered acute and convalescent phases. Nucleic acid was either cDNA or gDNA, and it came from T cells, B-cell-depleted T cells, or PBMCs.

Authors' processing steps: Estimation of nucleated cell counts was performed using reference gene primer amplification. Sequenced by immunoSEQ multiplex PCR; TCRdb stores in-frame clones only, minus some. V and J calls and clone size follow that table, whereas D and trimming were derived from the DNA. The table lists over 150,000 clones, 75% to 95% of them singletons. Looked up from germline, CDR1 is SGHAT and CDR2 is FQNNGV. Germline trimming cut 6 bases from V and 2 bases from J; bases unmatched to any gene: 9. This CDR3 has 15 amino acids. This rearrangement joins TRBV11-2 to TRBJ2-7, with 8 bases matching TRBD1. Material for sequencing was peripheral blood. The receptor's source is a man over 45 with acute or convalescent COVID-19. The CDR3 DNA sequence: TGTGCCAGCAGGTTAATGGGGACAGGAACCTACGAGCAGTACTTC. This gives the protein CASRLMGTGTYEQYF. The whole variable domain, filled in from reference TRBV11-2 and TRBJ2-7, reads EAGVAQSPRYKIIEKRQSVAFWCNPISGHATLYWYQQILGQGPKLLIQFQNNGVVDDSQLPKDRFSAERLKGVDSTLKIQPAKLEDSAVYLCASRLMGTGTYEQYFGPGTRLTVT.